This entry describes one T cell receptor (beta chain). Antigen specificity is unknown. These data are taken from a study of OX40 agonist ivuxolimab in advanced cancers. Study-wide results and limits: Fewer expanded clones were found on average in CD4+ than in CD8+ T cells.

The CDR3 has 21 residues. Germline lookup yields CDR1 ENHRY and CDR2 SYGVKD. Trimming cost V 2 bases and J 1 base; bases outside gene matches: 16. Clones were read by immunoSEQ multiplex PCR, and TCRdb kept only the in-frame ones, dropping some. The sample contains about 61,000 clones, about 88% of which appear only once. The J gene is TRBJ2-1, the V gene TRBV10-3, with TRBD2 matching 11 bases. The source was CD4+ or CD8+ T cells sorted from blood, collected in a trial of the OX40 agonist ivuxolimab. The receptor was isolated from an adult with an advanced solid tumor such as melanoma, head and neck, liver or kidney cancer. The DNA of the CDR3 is TGTGCCATCAGTGAGCCCTCCTCGCTAGCGGGGGGCCTCCTATCCTACAATGAGCAGTTCTTC. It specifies CAISEPSSLAGGLLSYNEQFF.